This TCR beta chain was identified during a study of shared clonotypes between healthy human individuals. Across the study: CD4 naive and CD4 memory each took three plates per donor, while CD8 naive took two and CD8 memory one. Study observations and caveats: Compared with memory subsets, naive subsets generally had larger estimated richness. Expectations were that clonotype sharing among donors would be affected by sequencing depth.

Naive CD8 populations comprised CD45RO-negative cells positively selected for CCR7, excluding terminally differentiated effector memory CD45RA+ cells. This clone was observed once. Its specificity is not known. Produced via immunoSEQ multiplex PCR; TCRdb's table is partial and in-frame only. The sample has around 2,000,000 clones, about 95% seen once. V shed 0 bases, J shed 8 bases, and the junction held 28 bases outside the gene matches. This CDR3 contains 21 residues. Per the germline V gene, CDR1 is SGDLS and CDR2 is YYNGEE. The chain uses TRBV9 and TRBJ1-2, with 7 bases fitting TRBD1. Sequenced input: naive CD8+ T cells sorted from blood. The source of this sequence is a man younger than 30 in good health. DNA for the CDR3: TGTGCCAGCAGCGTAGGTAGGCCCTGGGACAGACCCATGGACTATGTTGGGGGCTACACCTTC. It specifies CASSVGRPWDRPMDYVGGYTF.